This T cell receptor beta chain was captured in a study of shared clonotypes between healthy human individuals (dated by TCRdb to the early 2020s). Turning to the overall study: Two women and a few men aged 18 to 49 years were included in the cohort. Libraries were prepared and TCR repertoires were sequenced by different laboratories using diverse techniques, in order to increase sequencing depth and limit assay-specific biases. Blood TCR repertoires of five healthy adults were deeply sequenced to estimate repertoire size and the extent of clonotype sharing between individuals. Each donor's leukapheresis produced roughly between roughly 0.85 and 9.5 billion PBMCs. What the authors observed across the whole study: Sampling was restricted to blood, and TCR repertoires in tissue are likely to differ from TCR repertoires in blood. The small number of donors limited the genetic and exposure-history diversity represented. Pairwise subsampling led to the expectation that sequencing depth would affect the degree of clonotype sharing among donors.

Healthy HIV-negative adults with no recently reported acute infections or vaccinations were included as donors. Only Caucasian adults living in Nashville, Tennessee, USA were represented among the donors. For unsorted samples, about 90 million PBMCs were counted, and genomic DNA was extracted using the QIAamp DNA Blood Mini kit. Blood was obtained by leukapheresis, after which PBMCs were separated by Ficoll-Histopaque density gradient centrifugation and cryopreserved in liquid nitrogen vapor phase. CDR1 is given as WSHSY and CDR2 as SAAADI, both from the germline V gene. Including cysteine and phenylalanine, the CDR3 has 15 amino acids. The entry retains the CDR3 DNA only, 45 bases that are in frame from base 1. Comment on this clone: What antigen it recognizes has not been identified. A junction end diverges from the germline sequence, so it may reflect a read error.

Using the deep immunoSEQ assay, multiplex PCR amplified TCR CDR3 regions from genomic DNA. Extracted genomic DNA from each cell subset was distributed evenly across all wells of several immunoSEQ 96-well plates, and each plate was treated as a replicate. Each replicate PCR for unsorted PBMC received about 0.3 ug genomic DNA, equal to 30,000 to 35,000 T cell genomes. Unsorted PBMC genomic DNA was sequenced across ten immunoSEQ deep assay plates. The purified libraries were quantified using a Qubit 3.0 fluorometer, sized with a Bioanalyzer 2100, and then quantified again using the KAPA Library Quantification kit. A separate single-read 150-cycle Illumina NextSeq 550 flow cell was used to sequence each immunoSEQ 96-well plate. In the authors' own workflow: Because the immunoSEQ output included only junctional sequences and no quality scores, the filtering could not be the same as the filtering used for full-length reads. To assign V/J genes and CDR3, sequences were annotated against IMGT germline references using PyIR, a Python wrapper for IgBLAST v1.9. Reads were removed for weak V/J assignments (E-value above 1e-6), missing CDR3, stop codons, out-of-frame junctions, or ambiguous translated residues. V3J clonotypes were defined as sequences sharing an identical inferred V gene, J gene, and CDR3 amino acid sequence. Percentage overlap between repertoires was computed as shared unique clonotypes divided by the size of the smaller repertoire. Repertoire richness was assessed with RTK rarefaction, the Chao1 estimator, and Recon v2.1 estimates of unobserved clonotypes. TCRdb provides this immuneACCESS table in a form limited to in-frame rearrangements. Some clones are lacking; in checked studies, under half of them reflect an unresolved V gene, and why the rest are absent is not known. V and J calls and clone size are those listed in that table; D and trimming were worked out from the DNA. The sample table lists under 600,000 clones, 75% to 80% of them with a count of one. The top ten clones comprise approximately 12% of the sample.

This chain is built from TRBV10-2 and TRBJ2-7; 7 bases in the junction line up with TRBD2. Sequenced material: PBMCs. This TCR was recovered from a woman aged 40 to 50 in good health. Some clones in this sample may be carry-over from other donors' samples. Here the CDR3 is given as CASRLGGGSSNEQYF. The DNA reads TGCGCCAGCCGCCTAGGAGGCGGGAGCTCCAACGAGCAGTACTTC.